The rows below give T cell receptor beta chains drawn from one sample of a study of T cells in Graves' hyperthyroidism and ophthalmopathy. A single record per CDR3 protein comes from TCRdb applying MiXCR to the multiplex PCR reads. The sample has under 550,000 distinct CDR3 sequences; around 20% are singletons. Source material: blood. These receptors all stem from a man aged 40-49 years with Graves' ophthalmopathy. The CDR3 runs from the conserved cysteine through the conserved F or W. The order of the fields is V gene, clone size, D gene, J gene, CDR3 protein, CDR3 DNA. D genes are given only for firm matches. Clone size is shown for a subset of rows, as once, few, many or a class of expanded clone.

TRBV2,many,TRBD2,TRBJ2-3,CASSDGLAGGDTQYF,TGTGCCAGCAGTGACGGACTAGCGGGGGGGGATACGCAGTATTTT
TRBV12-3/TRBV12-4,-,TRBD2,TRBJ2-2,CASSSLVLAPGEPFF,TGTGCCAGCAGCTCACTGGTACTAGCGCCCGGGGAGCCGTTTTTT
TRBV2,many,-,TRBJ1-2,CASRIGFDGYTF,TGTGCCAGCAGAATAGGGTTCGATGGCTACACCTTC
TRBV11-2,many,TRBD1,TRBJ2-7,CASSYAGTGTYEQYF,TGTGCCAGCAGCTACGCCGGGACAGGGACCTACGAGCAGTACTTC
TRBV2,many,-,TRBJ1-1,CASKGWREAFF,TGTGCCAGCAAGGGGTGGCGAGAAGCTTTCTTT
TRBV29-1,few,TRBD1,TRBJ2-1,CSVDTDRGYNEQFF,TGCAGCGTTGATACCGACAGGGGATACAATGAGCAGTTCTTC
TRBV20-1,-,TRBD2,TRBJ2-1,CSASPRGAGGSYNEQFF,TGCAGTGCTAGCCCCCGAGGGGCGGGAGGGTCCTACAATGAGCAGTTCTTC
TRBV7-8,-,-,TRBJ2-2,CASSGVSQTGELFF,TGTGCCAGCAGTGGGGTTTCACAGACCGGGGAGCTGTTTTTT
TRBV27,many,-,TRBJ2-5,CASSLSFSTGTQETQYF,TGTGCCAGCAGTTTATCCTTTTCCACGGGGACCCAAGAGACCCAGTACTTC
TRBV10-3,few,TRBD2,TRBJ2-4,CAISGGLLAKNIQYF,TGTGCCATCAGTGGGGGACTACTGGCCAAAAACATTCAGTACTTC
TRBV6-1,few,-,TRBJ2-2,CASSGHLNTGELFF,TGTGCCAGCAGTGGACATCTGAACACCGGGGAGCTGTTTTTT
TRBV7-2,few,-,TRBJ1-4,CASSPDGSREEKLFF,TGTGCCAGCAGCCCGGACGGTTCACGGGAGGAAAAACTGTTTTTT
TRBV19,-,-,TRBJ1-1,CASIRTAYTEAFF,TGTGCCAGTATACGGACGGCCTACACTGAAGCTTTCTTT
TRBV12-3/TRBV12-4,many,-,TRBJ2-1,CASSLPPPPLAYNEQFF,TGTGCCAGCAGTTTACCCCCCCCCCCCTTGGCATACAATGAGCAGTTCTTC
TRBV7-8,many,TRBD2,TRBJ2-7,CASSLAGTTYEQYF,TGTGCCAGCAGCTTAGCCGGGACTACCTACGAGCAGTACTTC
TRBV9,few,TRBD2,TRBJ2-3,CASSATSGGTDTQYF,TGTGCCAGCAGCGCAACTAGCGGGGGCACAGATACGCAGTATTTT
TRBV20-1,-,TRBD1,TRBJ2-7,CSASWDRYSYEQYF,TGCAGTGCTAGTTGGGACAGGTACTCCTACGAGCAGTACTTC
TRBV28,-,TRBD1,TRBJ1-5,CASRPQQGENQPQHF,TGTGCCAGCAGACCCCAACAGGGGGAGAATCAGCCCCAGCATTTT
TRBV12-3/TRBV12-4,-,-,TRBJ1-1,CASSLGTIMNTEAFF,TGTGCCAGCAGTTTAGGGACAATCATGAACACTGAAGCTTTCTTT
TRBV13,few,-,TRBJ2-1,CASRRMGGEQFF,TGTGCCAGCAGAAGGATGGGGGGTGAGCAGTTCTTC
TRBV18,many,TRBD1,TRBJ2-7,CASSPRGGTGSYEQYF,TGTGCCAGCTCACCTAGGGGCGGGACAGGGTCCTACGAGCAGTACTTC
TRBV2,-,TRBD2,TRBJ2-3,CASSGTSVLSTDTQYF,TGTGCCAGCAGTGGGACTAGCGTTCTAAGCACAGATACGCAGTATTTT
TRBV5-1,-,TRBD1,TRBJ2-5,CASSFVPGQRETQYF,TGCGCCAGCAGCTTTGTTCCGGGACAGAGAGAGACCCAGTACTTC
TRBV27,-,TRBD2,TRBJ2-1,CASGLQTSDEQFF,TGTGCCAGCGGTTTGCAGACTAGCGATGAGCAGTTCTTC
TRBV20-1,many,-,TRBJ2-1,CSARSYDNEQFF,TGCAGTGCTAGGTCTTATGACAATGAGCAGTTCTTC
TRBV4-1,-,TRBD2,TRBJ2-3,CASSPKTGGGLADTQYF,TGCGCCAGCAGCCCCAAGACGGGGGGGGGCCTCGCGGATACGCAGTATTTT
TRBV7-3,few,-,TRBJ2-5,CASSLHTGQETQYF,TGTGCTAGCAGCTTACATACAGGGCAAGAGACCCAGTACTTC
TRBV4-2,-,TRBD1,TRBJ2-5,CASSRGQDQETQYF,TGTGCCAGCAGCCGCGGACAGGACCAAGAGACCCAGTACTTC
TRBV7-6,many,TRBD1,TRBJ2-2,CASSLAHGTGPTGELFF,TGTGCCAGCAGCTTAGCCCACGGGACAGGCCCCACCGGGGAGCTGTTTTTT
TRBV6-5,few,-,TRBJ1-2,CASSYGSLYGYTF,TGTGCCAGCAGTTACGGCAGCTTATATGGCTACACCTTC
TRBV6-2/TRBV6-3,-,TRBD1,TRBJ1-5,CASSTPGQYQPQHF,TGTGCCAGCAGTACCCCGGGACAGTATCAGCCCCAGCATTTT
TRBV5-1,few,TRBD1,TRBJ2-5,CASSLRDRAETQYF,TGCGCCAGCAGCCTCCGGGACAGGGCAGAGACCCAGTACTTC
TRBV6-5,few,-,TRBJ2-7,CASSYLGRQYF,TGTGCCAGCAGTTACTTAGGGAGGCAGTACTTC
TRBV3-1,few,-,TRBJ2-5,CASSLSVVLQETQYF,TGTGCCAGCAGCCTATCAGTGGTCCTCCAAGAGACCCAGTACTTC
TRBV4-1,few,-,TRBJ2-7,CASSLLVQASYEQYF,TGCGCCAGCAGCCTCCTGGTTCAGGCCTCCTACGAGCAGTACTTC
TRBV5-1,few,TRBD2,TRBJ2-1,CASSLAGGPNNEQFF,TGCGCCAGCAGCTTAGCGGGAGGGCCTAACAATGAGCAGTTCTTC
TRBV15,few,-,TRBJ2-3,CATSRGDFSFFGSSTDTQYF,TGTGCCACCAGCAGAGGAGACTTCTCTTTTTTTGGCTCTAGCACAGATACGCAGTATTTT
TRBV4-1,few,-,TRBJ1-1,CASSQPPVGLSTEAFF,TGCGCCAGCAGCCAACCCCCCGTTGGGCTGAGCACTGAAGCTTTCTTT
TRBV3-1,many,-,TRBJ1-5,CASSQDRSSRQPQHF,TGTGCCAGCAGCCAAGATAGGTCCAGCCGGCAGCCCCAGCATTTT
TRBV7-3,many,TRBD2,TRBJ2-3,CASSPSGAGGTDTQYF,TGTGCCAGCAGCCCCTCCGGCGCGGGGGGCACAGATACGCAGTATTTT
TRBV7-3,few,TRBD1,TRBJ2-7,CASSLKGQLYEQYF,TGTGCCAGCAGCTTAAAGGGACAGCTATACGAGCAGTACTTC
TRBV12-3/TRBV12-4,-,-,TRBJ1-2,CASQGLGGYTF,TGTGCCAGCCAGGGTTTAGGCGGCTACACCTTC
TRBV11-3,many,TRBD2,TRBJ2-3,CASGISGTTDTQYF,TGTGCCAGCGGAATCAGCGGGACCACAGATACGCAGTATTTT